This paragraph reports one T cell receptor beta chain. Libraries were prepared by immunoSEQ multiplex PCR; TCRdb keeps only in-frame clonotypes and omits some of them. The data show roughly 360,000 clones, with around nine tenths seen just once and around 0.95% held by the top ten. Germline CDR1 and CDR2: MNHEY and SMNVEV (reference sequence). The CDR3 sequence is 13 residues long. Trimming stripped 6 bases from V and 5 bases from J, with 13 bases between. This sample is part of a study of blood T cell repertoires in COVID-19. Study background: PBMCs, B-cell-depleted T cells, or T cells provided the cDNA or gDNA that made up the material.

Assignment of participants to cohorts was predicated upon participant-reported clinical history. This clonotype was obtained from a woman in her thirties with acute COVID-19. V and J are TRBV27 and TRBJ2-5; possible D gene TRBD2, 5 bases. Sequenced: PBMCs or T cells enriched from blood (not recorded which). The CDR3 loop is CASRPSMYETQYF. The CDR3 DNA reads TGTGCCAGCAGACCTAGCATGTACGAGACCCAGTACTTC.